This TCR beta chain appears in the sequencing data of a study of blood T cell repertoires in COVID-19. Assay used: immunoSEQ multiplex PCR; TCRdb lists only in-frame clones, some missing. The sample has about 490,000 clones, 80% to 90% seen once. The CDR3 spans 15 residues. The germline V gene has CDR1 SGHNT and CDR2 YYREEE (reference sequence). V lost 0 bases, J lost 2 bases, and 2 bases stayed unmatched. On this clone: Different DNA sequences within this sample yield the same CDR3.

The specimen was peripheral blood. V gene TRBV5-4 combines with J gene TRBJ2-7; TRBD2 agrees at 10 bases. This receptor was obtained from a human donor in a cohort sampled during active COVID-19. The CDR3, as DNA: TGTGCCAGCAGCTTGGGCCTAGCGGGGGCCTACGAGCAGTACTTC. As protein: CASSLGLAGAYEQYF.